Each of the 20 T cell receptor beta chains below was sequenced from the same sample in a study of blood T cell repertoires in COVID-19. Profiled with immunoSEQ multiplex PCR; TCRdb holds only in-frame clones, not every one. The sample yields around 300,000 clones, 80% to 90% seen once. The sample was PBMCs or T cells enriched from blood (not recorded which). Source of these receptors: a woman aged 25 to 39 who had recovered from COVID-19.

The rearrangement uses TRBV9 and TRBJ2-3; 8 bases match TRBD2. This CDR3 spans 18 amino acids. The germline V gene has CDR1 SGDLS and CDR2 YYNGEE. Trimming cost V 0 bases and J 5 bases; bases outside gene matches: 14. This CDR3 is CASSVEGLGGGPKDTQYF. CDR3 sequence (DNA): TGTGCCAGCAGCGTAGAGGGGTTGGGCGGGGGGCCGAAAGATACGCAGTATTTT.

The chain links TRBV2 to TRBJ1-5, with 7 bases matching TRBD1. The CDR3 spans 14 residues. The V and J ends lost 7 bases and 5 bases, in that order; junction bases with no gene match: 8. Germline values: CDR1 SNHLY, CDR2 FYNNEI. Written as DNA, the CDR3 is TGTGCCAGCAAGGGACAGAACTGGTATCAGCCCCAGCATTTT. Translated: CASKGQNWYQPQHF.

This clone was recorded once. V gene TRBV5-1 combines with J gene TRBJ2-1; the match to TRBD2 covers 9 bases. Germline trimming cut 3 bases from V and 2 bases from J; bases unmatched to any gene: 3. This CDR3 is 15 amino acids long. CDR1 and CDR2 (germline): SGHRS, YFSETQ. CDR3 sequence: CASSYLAGTYNEQFF. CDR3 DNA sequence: TGCGCCAGCAGCTACCTAGCGGGAACCTACAATGAGCAGTTCTTC.

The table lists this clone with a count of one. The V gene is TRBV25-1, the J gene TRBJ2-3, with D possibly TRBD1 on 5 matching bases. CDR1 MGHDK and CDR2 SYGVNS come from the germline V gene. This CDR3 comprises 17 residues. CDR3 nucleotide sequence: TGTGCAAAAGATCACAGGCAACTAAGAGCTAGCACAGATACGCAGTATTTT. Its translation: CAKDHRQLRASTDTQYF.

CDR3 region: CASSLGQVDTGELFF. CDR3 bases: TGTGCCAGCAGCCTCGGACAGGTTGACACCGGGGAGCTGTTTTTT. The rearrangement joins TRBV5-4 to TRBJ2-2, with 7 bases matching TRBD1. The junction had 6 bases not matched to a gene; V was cut back by 4 bases and J by 3 bases. The CDR3 totals 15 residues. CDR1 is SGHNT and CDR2 is YYREEE in the germline V gene (reference sequence).

The DNA of the CDR3 is TGTGCCAGCAGCTTAAGTTTCGGGGGGGAGATCACTGAAGCTTTCTTT. Protein product: CASSLSFGGEITEAFF. V usage is TRBV5-8 and J usage is TRBJ1-1, with D perhaps matching TRBD1 (5 bases). Germline CDR1 SGHTS, CDR2 YDEGEE. This CDR3 region has 16 residues. The germline V and J ends were trimmed by 2 bases and 4 bases, with 18 bases remaining between them.

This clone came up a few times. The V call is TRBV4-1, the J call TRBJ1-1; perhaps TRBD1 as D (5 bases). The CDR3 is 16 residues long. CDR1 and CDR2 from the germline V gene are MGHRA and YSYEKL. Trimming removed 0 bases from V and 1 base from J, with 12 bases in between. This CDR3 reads CASSQDIRQTNTEAFF. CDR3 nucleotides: TGCGCCAGCAGCCAAGATATCCGACAGACGAACACTGAAGCTTTCTTT.

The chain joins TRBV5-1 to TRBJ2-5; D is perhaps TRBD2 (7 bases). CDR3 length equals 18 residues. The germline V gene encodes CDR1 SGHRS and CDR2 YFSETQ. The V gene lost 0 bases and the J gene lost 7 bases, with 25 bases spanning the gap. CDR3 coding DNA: TGCGCCAGCAGCTTGGTGGTATTTGGCGGGGGCGTCCCAGGGACCCAGTACTTC. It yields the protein CASSLVVFGGGVPGTQYF.

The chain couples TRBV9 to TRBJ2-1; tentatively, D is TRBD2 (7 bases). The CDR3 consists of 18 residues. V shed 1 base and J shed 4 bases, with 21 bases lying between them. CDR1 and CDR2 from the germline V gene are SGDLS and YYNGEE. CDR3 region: CASSVTSQRGGTYNEQFF. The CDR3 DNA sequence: TGTGCCAGCAGCGTAACCTCCCAAAGGGGGGGGACTTACAATGAGCAGTTCTTC. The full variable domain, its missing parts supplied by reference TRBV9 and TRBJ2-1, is DSGVTQTPKHLITATGQRVTLRCSPRSGDLSVYWYQQSLDQGLQFLIQYYNGEERAKGNILERFSAQQFPDLHSELNLSSLELGDSALYFCASSVTSQRGGTYNEQFFGPGTRLTVL.

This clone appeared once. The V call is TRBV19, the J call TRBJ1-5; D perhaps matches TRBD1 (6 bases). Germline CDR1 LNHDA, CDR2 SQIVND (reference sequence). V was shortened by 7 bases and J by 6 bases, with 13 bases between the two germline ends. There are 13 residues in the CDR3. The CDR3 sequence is CASNVGAVQPQHF. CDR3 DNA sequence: TGTGCCAGTAACGTGGGGGCGGTTCAGCCCCAGCATTTT. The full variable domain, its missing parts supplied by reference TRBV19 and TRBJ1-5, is DGGITQSPKYLFRKEGQNVTLSCEQNLNHDAMYWYRQDPGQGLRLIYYSQIVNDFQKGDIAEGYSVSREKKESFPLTVTSAQKNPTAFYLCASNVGAVQPQHFGDGTRLSIL.

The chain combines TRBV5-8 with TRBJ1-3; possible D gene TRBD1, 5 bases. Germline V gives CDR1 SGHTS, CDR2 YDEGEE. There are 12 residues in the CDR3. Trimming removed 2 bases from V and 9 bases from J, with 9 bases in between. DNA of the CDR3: TGTGCCAGCAGCTTTAAGGGGATCACCATATATTTT. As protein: CASSFKGITIYF.

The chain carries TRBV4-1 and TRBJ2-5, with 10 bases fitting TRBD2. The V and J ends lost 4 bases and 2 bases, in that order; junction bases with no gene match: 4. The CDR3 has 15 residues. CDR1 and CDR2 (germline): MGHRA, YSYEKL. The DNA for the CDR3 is TGCGCCAGCAGCCTATTTAGCGGGGGGCAAGAGACCCAGTACTTC. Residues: CASSLFSGGQETQYF.

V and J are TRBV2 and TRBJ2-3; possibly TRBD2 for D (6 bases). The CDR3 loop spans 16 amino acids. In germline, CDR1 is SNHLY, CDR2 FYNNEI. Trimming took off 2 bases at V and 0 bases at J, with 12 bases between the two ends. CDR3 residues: CASSEWSAGSTDTQYF. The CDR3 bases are TGTGCCAGCAGTGAATGGTCGGCGGGGAGCACAGATACGCAGTATTTT.

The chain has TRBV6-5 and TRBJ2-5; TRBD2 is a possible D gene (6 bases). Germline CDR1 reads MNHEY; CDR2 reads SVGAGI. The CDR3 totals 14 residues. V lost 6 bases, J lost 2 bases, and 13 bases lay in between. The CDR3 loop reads CASSPIGGQETQYF. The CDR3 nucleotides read TGTGCCAGCAGCCCGATCGGGGGTCAAGAGACCCAGTACTTC.

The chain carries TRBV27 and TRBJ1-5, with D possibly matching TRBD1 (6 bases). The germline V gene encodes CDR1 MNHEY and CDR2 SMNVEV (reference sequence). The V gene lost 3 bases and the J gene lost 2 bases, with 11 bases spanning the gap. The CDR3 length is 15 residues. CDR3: CASSFFRGGNQPQHF. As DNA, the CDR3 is TGTGCCAGCAGTTTCTTCAGGGGAGGCAATCAGCCCCAGCATTTT.

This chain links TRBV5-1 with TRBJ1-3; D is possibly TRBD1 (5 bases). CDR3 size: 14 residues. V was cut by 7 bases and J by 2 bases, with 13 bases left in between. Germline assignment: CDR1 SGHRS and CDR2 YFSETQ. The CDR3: CASSWRGTGNTIYF. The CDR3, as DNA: TGCGCCAGCTCCTGGAGGGGAACTGGAAACACCATATATTTT.

The CDR3 reads CASSLDRASYNEQFF. CDR3 bases: TGTGCCAGCAGCTTGGACAGGGCCTCCTACAATGAGCAGTTCTTC. The chain couples TRBV5-4 to TRBJ2-1; tentative D call: TRBD1 (6 bases). CDR3 length: 15 amino acids. Per the germline V gene, CDR1 is SGHNT and CDR2 is YYREEE (reference sequence). The V and J ends lost 0 bases and 0 bases respectively, with 7 bases between them.

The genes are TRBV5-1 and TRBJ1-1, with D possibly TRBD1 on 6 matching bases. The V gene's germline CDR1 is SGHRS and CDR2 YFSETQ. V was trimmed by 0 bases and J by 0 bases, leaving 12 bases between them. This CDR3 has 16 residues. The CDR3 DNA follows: TGCGCCAGCAGCTTGGTAGGGGGTTCAATGAACACTGAAGCTTTCTTT. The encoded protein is CASSLVGGSMNTEAFF.

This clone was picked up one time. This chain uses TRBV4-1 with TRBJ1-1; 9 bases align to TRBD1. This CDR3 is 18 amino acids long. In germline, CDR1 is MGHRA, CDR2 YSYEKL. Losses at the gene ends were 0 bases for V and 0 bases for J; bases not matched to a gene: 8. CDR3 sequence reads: CASSQDRGTGYLNTEAFF. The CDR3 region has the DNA TGCGCCAGCAGCCAAGATCGGGGGACAGGGTATCTGAACACTGAAGCTTTCTTT.

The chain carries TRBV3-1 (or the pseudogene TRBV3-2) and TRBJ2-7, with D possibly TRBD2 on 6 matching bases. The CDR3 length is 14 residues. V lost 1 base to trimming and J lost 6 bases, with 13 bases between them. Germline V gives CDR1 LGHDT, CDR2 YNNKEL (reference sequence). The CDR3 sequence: CASSQVLALAEQYF. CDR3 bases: TGTGCCAGCAGCCAAGTACTAGCCCTGGCCGAGCAGTACTTC.